The present entry profiles one TCR beta chain with its context. At one boundary the junction diverges from the germline segment, which might be a read error. This entry belongs to a study of blood T cell repertoires in COVID-19. Study-wide background: PBMCs, B-cell-depleted T cells, or T cells provided the cDNA or gDNA that made up the material.

While infection was still active, Seattle patients were enrolled and then followed longitudinally. In the study's own analysis: Amplification from reference gene primers served as the basis for estimated nucleated cell counts. Some clones are missing from TCRdb's copy, which holds only in-frame ones; the method was immunoSEQ multiplex PCR. The V and J calls and clone size were taken over from that table, and D and trimming were inferred from the DNA. In the table there are fewer than 200,000 clones, approximately 82% of which are singletons. Germline V gene sequence: CDR1 SGHDN, CDR2 FVKESK. The CDR3 runs to 15 residues.

This TCR came from a woman between 35 and 50 years old with COVID-19, enrolled during active disease. The chain links TRBV14 to TRBJ1-2; the D is unclear. The sample comprised peripheral blood. The CDR3 DNA reads TGTGCCAGCAGTCAAGAGGTGGCGGATAACTATGGCTACACCTTC. Amino acids: CASSQEVADNYGYTF.